This is a list of T cell receptor beta chains from one sample in a study of blood T cell dynamics during melanoma immunotherapy. The table came from immunoSEQ multiplex PCR; TCRdb's copy has only in-frame clones and leaves some out. The sample includes about 19,000 clones, about 85% of them seen just once. This sample comprised blood, obtained from a patient treated with checkpoint blockade. Receptors originate from a human donor with melanoma. The conserved cysteine and the conserved F or W are not part of the CDR3 here.

j_call | v_call | cdr3_aa
TRBJ1-3 | TRBV6-6 | ASSYSIRSSGNTIY
TRBJ2-1 | TRBV19 | ASRGPWGGSSSYNEQF
TRBJ1-1 | TRBV7-8 | ASSNTRGTTPLRTEAF
TRBJ2-7 | TRBV7-8 | ASSLTGAYEQY
TRBJ1-1 | TRBV27 | ASSTGSSRAF
TRBJ2-1 | TRBV5-1 | ASSLMTVGEQF
TRBJ2-1 | TRBV6-6 | ASSYPPVAYNEQF
TRBJ2-7 | TRBV19 | ASSIRLAGGPIDYEQY
TRBJ2-6 | TRBV6-1 | ASSGGQSGANVLT
TRBJ2-3 | TRBV11-2 | ASSSFSEQGDTQY
. | TRBV27 | ASSPQGATIYEQY
TRBJ1-4 | TRBV28 | ASCPRGVLIADNEKLF
TRBJ2-5 | TRBV14 | ASSQVRTFFQETQY
TRBJ2-1 | TRBV4-2 | ASSQDGVAGAIGEQF
TRBJ2-1 | TRBV6-6 | ASSDPASADNEQF
TRBJ1-6 | TRBV30 | AWSQRDRGNSPLH
TRBJ2-1 | TRBV27 | ASSPTPGLAGDNEQF
TRBJ1-1 | TRBV19 | ASSSQKASKNTEAF
TRBJ1-5 | TRBV6-6 | ASNRGLSNQPQH
TRBJ2-2 | TRBV9 | ASSVGTFTGELF
TRBJ1-1 | TRBV18 | ASSSTDAAGAEAF
TRBJ2-3 | TRBV27 | ASSSSGPSTDTQY
TRBJ2-3 | TRBV28 | ASCITDTQY
TRBJ2-1 | TRBV2 | ASRERESSNEQF
TRBJ2-2 | TRBV2 | ASSEVSAGELF
TRBJ1-2 | TRBV28 | ASSGYGYT
TRBJ2-7 | TRBV5-6 | ASSLGGYEQY
TRBJ2-4 | TRBV5-4 | ASSYGNIQY
TRBJ2-5 | TRBV9 | ASSGDRTPETQY
TRBJ1-1 | TRBV10-3 | ASQAPGGQNTEAF
TRBJ2-1 | TRBV28 | ASRSYSGNEQF
TRBJ1-1 | TRBV28 | ASSGGRGRAF